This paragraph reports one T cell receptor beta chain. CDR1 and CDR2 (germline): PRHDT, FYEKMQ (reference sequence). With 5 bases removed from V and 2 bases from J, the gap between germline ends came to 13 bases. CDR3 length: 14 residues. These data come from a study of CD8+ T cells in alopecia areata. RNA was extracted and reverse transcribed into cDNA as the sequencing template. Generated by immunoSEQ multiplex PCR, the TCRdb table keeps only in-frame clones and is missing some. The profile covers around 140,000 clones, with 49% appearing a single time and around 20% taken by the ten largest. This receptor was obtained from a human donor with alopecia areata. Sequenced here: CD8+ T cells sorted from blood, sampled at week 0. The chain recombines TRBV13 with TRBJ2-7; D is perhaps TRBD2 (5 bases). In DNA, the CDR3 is TGTGCCAGCAGCCGCCGGGATCAAGCCTACGAGCAGTACTTC. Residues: CASSRRDQAYEQYF. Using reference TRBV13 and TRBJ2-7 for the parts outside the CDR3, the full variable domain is AAGVIQSPRHLIKEKRETATLKCYPIPRHDTVYWYQQGPGQDPQFLISFYEKMQSDKGSIPDRFSAQQFSDYHSELNMSSLELGDSALYFCASSRRDQAYEQYFGPGTRLTVT.